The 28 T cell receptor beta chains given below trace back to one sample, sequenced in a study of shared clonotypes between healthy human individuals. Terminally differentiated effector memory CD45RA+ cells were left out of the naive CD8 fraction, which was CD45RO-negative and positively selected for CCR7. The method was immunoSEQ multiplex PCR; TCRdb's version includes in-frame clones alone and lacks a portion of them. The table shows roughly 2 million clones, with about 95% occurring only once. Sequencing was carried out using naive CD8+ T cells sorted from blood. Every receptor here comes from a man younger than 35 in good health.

The CDR3 sequence is CASSLGVRGDNEQFF. CDR3 DNA: TGTGCCAGCAGCTTAGGTGTTCGGGGGGACAATGAGCAGTTCTTC. This rearrangement joins TRBV13 to TRBJ2-1; 7 bases map to TRBD2. The trim removed 0 bases at V and 5 bases at J, leaving 4 bases unmatched. This CDR3 is built from 15 residues. CDR1 and CDR2 (germline): PRHDT, FYEKMQ (reference sequence).

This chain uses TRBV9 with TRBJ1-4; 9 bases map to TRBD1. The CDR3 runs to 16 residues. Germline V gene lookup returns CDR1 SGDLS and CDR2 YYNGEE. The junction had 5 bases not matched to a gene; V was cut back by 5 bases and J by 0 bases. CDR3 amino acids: CASSETGGATNEKLFF. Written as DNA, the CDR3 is TGTGCCAGCAGTGAGACAGGGGGAGCAACTAATGAAAAACTGTTTTTT.

CDR3 in amino acids: CASSQEGDMKGSPQHF. The CDR3 coding sequence is TGTGCCAGCAGCCAGGAGGGGGATATGAAGGGAAGCCCCCAGCATTTT. The chain carries TRBV28 and TRBJ1-5; D might be TRBD1 (6 bases). V gave up 6 bases and J gave up 10 bases, with 25 bases separating them. CDR3 size: 16 residues. Germline-derived CDR1 and CDR2 are MDHEN and SYDVKM.

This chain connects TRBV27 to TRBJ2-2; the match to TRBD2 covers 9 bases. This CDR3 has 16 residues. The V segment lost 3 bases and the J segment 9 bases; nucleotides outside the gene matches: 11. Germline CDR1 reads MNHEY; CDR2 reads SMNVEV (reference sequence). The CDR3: CASSLAGGPMTRELFF. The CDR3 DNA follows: TGTGCCAGCAGTTTGGCGGGAGGGCCAATGACCAGGGAGCTGTTTTTT.

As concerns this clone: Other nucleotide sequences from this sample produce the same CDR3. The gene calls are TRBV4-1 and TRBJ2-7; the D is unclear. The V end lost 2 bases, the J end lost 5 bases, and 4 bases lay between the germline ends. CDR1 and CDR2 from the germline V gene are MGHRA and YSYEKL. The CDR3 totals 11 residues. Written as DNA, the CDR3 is TGCGCCAGCAGCCAATCAGACGAGCAGTACTTC. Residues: CASSQSDEQYF.

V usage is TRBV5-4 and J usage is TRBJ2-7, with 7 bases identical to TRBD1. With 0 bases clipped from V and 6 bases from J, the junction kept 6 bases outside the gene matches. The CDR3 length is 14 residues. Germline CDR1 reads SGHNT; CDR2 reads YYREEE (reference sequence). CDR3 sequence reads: CASSLADRAGEQYF. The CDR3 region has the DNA TGTGCCAGCAGCTTGGCCGACAGGGCCGGCGAGCAGTACTTC.

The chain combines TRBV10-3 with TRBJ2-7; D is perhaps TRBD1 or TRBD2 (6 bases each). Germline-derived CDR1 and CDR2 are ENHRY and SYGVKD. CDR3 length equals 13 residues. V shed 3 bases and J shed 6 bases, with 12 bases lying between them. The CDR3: CAISDIGGGEQYF. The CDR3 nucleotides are TGTGCCATCAGTGACATAGGGGGAGGCGAGCAGTACTTC.

CDR3 protein: CASSLLQDNTGELFF. As DNA, the CDR3 is TGTGCCAGCAGCCTTTTACAAGATAACACCGGGGAGCTGTTTTTT. This chain joins TRBV14 and TRBJ2-2; D unresolved. V was pared by 4 bases and J by 2 bases, with 11 bases between. The CDR3 is 15 residues long. Germline CDR1 reads SGHDN; CDR2 reads FVKESK.

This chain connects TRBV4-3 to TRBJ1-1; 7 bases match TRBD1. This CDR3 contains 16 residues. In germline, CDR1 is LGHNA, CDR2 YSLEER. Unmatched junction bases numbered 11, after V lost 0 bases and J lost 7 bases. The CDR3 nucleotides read TGCGCCAGCAGCCAAGATTGGGCGACAGGGAGCGTTGAAGCTTTCTTT. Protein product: CASSQDWATGSVEAFF.

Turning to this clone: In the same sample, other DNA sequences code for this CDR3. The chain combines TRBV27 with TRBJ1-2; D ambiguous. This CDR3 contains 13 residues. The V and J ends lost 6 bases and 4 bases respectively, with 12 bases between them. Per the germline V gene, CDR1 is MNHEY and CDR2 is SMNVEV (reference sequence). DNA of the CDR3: TGTGCCAGCAGCTCGACCGGAGGCTATGGCTACACCTTC. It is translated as CASSSTGGYGYTF.

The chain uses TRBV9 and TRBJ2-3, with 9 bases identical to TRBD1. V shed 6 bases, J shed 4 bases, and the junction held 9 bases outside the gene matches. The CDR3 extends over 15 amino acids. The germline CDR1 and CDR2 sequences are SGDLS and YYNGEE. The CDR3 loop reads CASNDRGTLADTQYF. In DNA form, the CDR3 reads TGTGCCAGCAACGACAGGGGGACTCTCGCAGATACGCAGTATTTT.

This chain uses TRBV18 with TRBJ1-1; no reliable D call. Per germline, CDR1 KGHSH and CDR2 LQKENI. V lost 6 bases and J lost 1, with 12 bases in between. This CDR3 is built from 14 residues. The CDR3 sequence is CASSSTTENTEAFF. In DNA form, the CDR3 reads TGTGCCAGCTCGTCAACGACTGAGAACACTGAAGCTTTCTTT.

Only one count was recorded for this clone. CDR3 nucleotide sequence: TGTGCCAGCAGCTTAGCGGGCAGTCTCGTCACTGAAGCTTTCTTT. Translation: CASSLAGSLVTEAFF. The gene calls are TRBV7-9 and TRBJ1-1, with no clear D. V was cut by 0 bases and J by 4 bases, with 12 bases left in between. The germline V gene encodes CDR1 SEHNR and CDR2 FQNEAQ (reference sequence). This CDR3 is built from 15 residues.

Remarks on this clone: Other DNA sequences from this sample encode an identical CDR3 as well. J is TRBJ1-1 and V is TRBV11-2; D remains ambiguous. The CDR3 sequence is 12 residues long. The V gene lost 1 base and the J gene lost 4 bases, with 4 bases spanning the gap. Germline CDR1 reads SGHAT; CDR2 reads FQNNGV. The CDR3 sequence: CASSLVVTEAFF. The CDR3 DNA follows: TGTGCCAGCAGCTTAGTTGTCACTGAAGCTTTCTTT.

The CDR3 spells CASSQVLAVEETQYF. The CDR3 region has the DNA TGCGCCAGCAGCCAAGTACTAGCTGTCGAAGAGACCCAGTACTTC. The rearrangement joins TRBV4-1 to TRBJ2-5, with TRBD2 as a possible D gene (6 bases). CDR3 length: 15 residues. The V end was cut by 1 base, the J end by 3 bases, with 12 bases between. The germline V gene encodes CDR1 MGHRA and CDR2 YSYEKL.

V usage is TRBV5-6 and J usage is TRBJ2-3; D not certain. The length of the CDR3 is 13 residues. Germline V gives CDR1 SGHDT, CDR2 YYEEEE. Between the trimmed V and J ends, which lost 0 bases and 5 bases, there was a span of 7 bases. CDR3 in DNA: TGTGCCAGCAGCTTGGTAGTACTAGATACGCAGTATTTT. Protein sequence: CASSLVVLDTQYF.

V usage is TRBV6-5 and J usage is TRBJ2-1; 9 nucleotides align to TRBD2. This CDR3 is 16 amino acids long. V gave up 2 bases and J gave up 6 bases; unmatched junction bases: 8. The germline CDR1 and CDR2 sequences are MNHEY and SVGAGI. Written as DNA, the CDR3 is TGTGCCAGCAGTTACCGCTTTAGCGGGAGTTTCAATGAGCAGTTCTTC. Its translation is CASSYRFSGSFNEQFF.

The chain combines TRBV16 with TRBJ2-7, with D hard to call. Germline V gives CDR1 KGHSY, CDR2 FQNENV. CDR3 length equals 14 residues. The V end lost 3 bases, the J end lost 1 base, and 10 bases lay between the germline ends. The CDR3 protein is CASSHSLGSYEQYF. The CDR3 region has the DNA TGTGCCAGCAGCCACTCACTCGGATCCTACGAGCAGTACTTC. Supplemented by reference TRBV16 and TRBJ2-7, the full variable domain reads GEEVAQTPKHLVRGEGQKAKLYCAPIKGHSYVFWYQQVLKNEFKFLISFQNENVFDETGMPKERFSAKCLPNSPCSLEIQATKLEDSAVYFCASSHSLGSYEQYFGPGTRLTVT.

CDR3 sequence (DNA): TGCGCCAGCAGCCCCGGACTAGTGGCCACAGATACGCAGTATTTT. Translation gives CASSPGLVATDTQYF. The chain combines TRBV4-1 with TRBJ2-3, with 7 bases identical to TRBD2. The CDR3 loop spans 15 amino acids. The V segment lost 4 bases and the J segment 2 bases; nucleotides outside the gene matches: 6. The V gene's germline CDR1 is MGHRA and CDR2 YSYEKL.

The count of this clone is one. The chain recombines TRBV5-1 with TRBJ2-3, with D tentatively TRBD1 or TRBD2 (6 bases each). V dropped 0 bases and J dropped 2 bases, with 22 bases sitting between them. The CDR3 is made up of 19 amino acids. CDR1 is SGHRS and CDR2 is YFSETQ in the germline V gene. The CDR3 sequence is CASSLVGGPYTKLTDTQYF. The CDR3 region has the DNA TGCGCCAGCAGCTTGGTTGGGGGGCCATATACTAAGCTCACAGATACGCAGTATTTT.

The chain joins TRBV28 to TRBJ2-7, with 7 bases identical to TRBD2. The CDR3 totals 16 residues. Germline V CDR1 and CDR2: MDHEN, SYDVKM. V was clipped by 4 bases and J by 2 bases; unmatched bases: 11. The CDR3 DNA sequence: TGTGCCAGCAGTTCCCTCGGGGAGGGAATAGCCTACGAGCAGTACTTC. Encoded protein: CASSSLGEGIAYEQYF.

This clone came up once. The DNA for the CDR3 is TGTGCCAGCACCGCATCGGCGGGGTTGGACTACGAGCAGTACTTC. This translates into CASTASAGLDYEQYF. The chain has TRBV27 and TRBJ2-7, with D perhaps matching TRBD2 (6 bases). This CDR3 has 15 residues. The V end lost 7 bases, the J end lost 3 bases, and 19 bases lay between the germline ends. CDR1 and CDR2 (germline): MNHEY, SMNVEV (reference sequence).

CDR3: CASSPETQNSYEQYF. The CDR3 DNA reads TGTGCCAGCAGCCCAGAAACCCAGAATTCCTACGAGCAGTACTTC. The gene calls are TRBV7-8 and TRBJ2-7; D call uncertain. The CDR3 contains 15 residues. CDR1 and CDR2 from the germline V gene are SGHVS and FQNEAQ. Trimming removed 5 bases from V and 1 base from J, with 15 bases in between.

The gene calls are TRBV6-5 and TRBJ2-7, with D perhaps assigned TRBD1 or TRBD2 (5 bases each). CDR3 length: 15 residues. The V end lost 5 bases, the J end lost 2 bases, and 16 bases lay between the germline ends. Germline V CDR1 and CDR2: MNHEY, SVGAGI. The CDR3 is CASSPEPGATYEQYF. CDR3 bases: TGTGCCAGCAGTCCCGAACCCGGGGCCACCTACGAGCAGTACTTC.

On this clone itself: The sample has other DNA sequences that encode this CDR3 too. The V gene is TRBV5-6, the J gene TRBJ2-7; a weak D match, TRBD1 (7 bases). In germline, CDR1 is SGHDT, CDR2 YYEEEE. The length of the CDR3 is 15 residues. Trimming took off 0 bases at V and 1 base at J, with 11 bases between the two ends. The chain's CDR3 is CASSLVAGGSYEQYF. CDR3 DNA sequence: TGTGCCAGCAGCTTGGTGGCAGGGGGGTCCTACGAGCAGTACTTC.

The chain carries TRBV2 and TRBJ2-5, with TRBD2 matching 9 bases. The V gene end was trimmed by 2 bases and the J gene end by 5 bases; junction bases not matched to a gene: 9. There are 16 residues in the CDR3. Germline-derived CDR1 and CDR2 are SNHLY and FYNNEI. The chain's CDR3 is CASSELGGRAAETQYF. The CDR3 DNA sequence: TGTGCCAGCAGTGAATTGGGCGGGAGGGCCGCGGAGACCCAGTACTTC.

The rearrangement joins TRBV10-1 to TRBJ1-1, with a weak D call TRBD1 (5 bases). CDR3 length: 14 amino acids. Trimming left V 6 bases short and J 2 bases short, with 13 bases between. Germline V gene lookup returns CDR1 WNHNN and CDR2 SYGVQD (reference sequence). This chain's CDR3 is CASSHGTRNTEAFF. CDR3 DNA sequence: TGCGCCAGCAGCCACGGGACGAGAAACACTGAAGCTTTCTTT.

For the CDR3, the DNA is TGTGCCAGCAGTTACTTTTCCGACACTGAAGCTTTCTTT. Translation: CASSYFSDTEAFF. The chain carries TRBV6-6 and TRBJ1-1; no clear D gene. Germline V CDR1 and CDR2: MNHNY, SVGAGI (reference sequence). V was trimmed by 1 base and J by 3 bases, leaving 6 bases between them. The CDR3 extends over 13 amino acids.